This TCR beta chain was sequenced in a study of T-cell memory formation after mild COVID-19 (dated by TCRdb to the early 2020s). The study in broad terms: Most TCR sequence clusters were specific to one of the two donors. In a couple of donors, T-cell clones that expanded and contracted after mild COVID-19 were tracked by sequencing TCRalpha and TCRbeta repertoires over time. Two young, previously healthy adult volunteers made up the cohort, one male and one female.

CDR1 and CDR2 are read off the germline V gene as SGHAT and FQNNGV. V loses 5 bases, J loses 5 bases, and the germline ends lie 15 bases apart. The CDR3 numbers 14 residues from cysteine through phenylalanine. Solely the CDR3 DNA is kept, with 42 bases framed from the first base. Ficoll-Paque density gradient centrifugation was used to isolate PBMCs. Overall study outcomes, separate from this receptor: SARS-CoV-2 specificity of the second-wave clones peaking on day 37 was not confirmed. Clones that contracted from day 15 to 85 showed balanced CD4/CD8 phenotypes, whereas a second wave of clones that expanded from day 15 to 37 leaned towards CD4+. Contracting CD4+ clones were located mainly in the CM and EM memory subsets, whereas CD8+ clones were found to be enriched in EMRA. Some responding clones were detected in pre-infection memory, suggesting pre-existing cross-reactive memory T cells joined the SARS-CoV-2 response. Only a couple of mild cases were covered in the study, and larger cohorts including severe cases with pre-infection samples were considered necessary.

As for this clonotype: The specificity of this receptor is unknown. No clone much larger than this one lies a single base away; base qualities are absent.

These reads were obtained on an Illumina NovaSeq 6000. cDNA libraries for TCRalpha and TCRbeta were prepared by 5'RACE using constant-segment primers, with sample barcodes and unique molecular identifiers added. RNA was extracted from every sample with Trizol reagent. The libraries were amplified in two PCR steps, and the second step added a second sample barcode and Illumina TruSeq adapters. Sequencing of libraries was performed on an Illumina NovaSeq with 2 x 150 bp paired-end reads. Under the source paper's analysis protocol: With migec v1.2.7, reads were demultiplexed and then collapsed into UMI-guided consensus sequences. Using mixcr v2.1.11, the UMI consensuses were aligned to TRA and TRB V and J templates and assembled into clonotypes. Clonotypes were classified as expanded or contracted when called significant by both edgeR and NoisET, with noise models trained on biological replicates. For edgeR calls, the cutoffs were a false discovery rate-adjusted p below 0.01 and a log2 fold-change threshold of 1. As an exploratory analysis of dynamics, max-normalized trajectories of the 1000 most abundant clonotypes were examined by PCA with hierarchical clustering. The CD4 or CD8 phenotype of responding clones was assigned using the separately sequenced CD4+ and CD8+ repertoires. TCRdb reworked the public reads: Q25 trimming with fastp, MiXCR clone assembly, productive beta chains retained. For every CDR3 protein sequence, its rows merge into one entry that carries the most common genes and DNA. The V and J calls, along with clone size, are taken from TCRdb and not from the paper's own processing. This sample is represented by approximately 440,000 distinct CDR3 sequences; 20% of them were singletons. The ten largest clones capture around 8.4% of the sample.

Sequenced: PBMCs or a T cell subset sorted from them (not recorded which). Recombination connected TRBV11-2 to TRBJ2-5; TRBD2 could be the D gene, as 7 bases match. The sequence was obtained from an adult woman who had mild COVID-19 (a few samples of this study predate the infection). The sample titles of this study are shuffled in the database, so cell type and time point are left out; the donor was told from shared clones. The CDR3 here reads CASSGGASLETQYF. The sequenced DNA: TGTGCCAGCAGCGGGGGGGCTAGCTTGGAGACCCAGTACTTC.